This TCR beta chain was identified during a study of shared clonotypes between healthy human individuals. Remarks on this clone: Its antigen is not known. Compared with germline, one end of the junction differs, possibly owing to a read error.

Source study methods: ImmunoSEQ output held junction-only sequences without quality scores, so filtering differed. Sequencing used immunoSEQ multiplex PCR; TCRdb keeps in-frame clones, though not all of them. D and trimming come from the DNA, and the V and J calls and clone size come from that table. The sample lists about 480,000 clones, 75% to 85% occurring once. Study results and limitations: Sequencing depth was a factor that was expected to affect clonotype sharing among donors. Genetic and exposure-history diversity was limited by the small donor number.

All donors were Caucasian adults living in Nashville, Tennessee. The clonotype comes from a woman in her thirties or forties in good health. Some clones in this sample may be carry-over from other donors' samples. The sequencing input was PBMCs.

The DNA of the CDR3 is TGTGCCAGTAGTAAGGGAACTGATGAAAAACTGTTTTTT. This gives the protein CASSKGTDEKLFF. This sequence joins TRBV19 and TRBJ1-4; D gene unclear. The CDR3 is made up of 13 amino acids. The germline CDR1 and CDR2 sequences are LNHDA and SQIVND (reference sequence).